This T cell receptor (beta chain) is from a study of shared clonotypes between healthy human individuals. Study-wide results and limits: A few donors had 4% to 6.5% of their naive CD4 clonotypes in common.

This table comes from immunoSEQ multiplex PCR, and its TCRdb copy is limited to in-frame clones, with some not included. The sample shows roughly 1.5 million clones, approximately 98% of them seen only once. Healthy HIV-negative adults with no recent acute infections or vaccinations were recruited as donors. This CDR3 spans 17 amino acids. Germline V gives CDR1 LNHDA, CDR2 SQIVND (reference sequence). V lost 3 bases and J lost 0, with 17 bases in between. Note on this clone: As yet, its antigen is unknown.

The source of this sequence is a man younger than 45 in good health. Sequenced material: naive CD4+ T cells sorted from blood. The subset denotes: CD45RA+ positively selected. The chain has TRBV19 and TRBJ2-5; the D gene is possibly TRBD1 (5 bases). CDR3 residues: CASSITRQLQYQETQYF. The CDR3 DNA follows: TGTGCCAGTAGTATTACGAGACAGTTACAGTACCAAGAGACCCAGTACTTC.